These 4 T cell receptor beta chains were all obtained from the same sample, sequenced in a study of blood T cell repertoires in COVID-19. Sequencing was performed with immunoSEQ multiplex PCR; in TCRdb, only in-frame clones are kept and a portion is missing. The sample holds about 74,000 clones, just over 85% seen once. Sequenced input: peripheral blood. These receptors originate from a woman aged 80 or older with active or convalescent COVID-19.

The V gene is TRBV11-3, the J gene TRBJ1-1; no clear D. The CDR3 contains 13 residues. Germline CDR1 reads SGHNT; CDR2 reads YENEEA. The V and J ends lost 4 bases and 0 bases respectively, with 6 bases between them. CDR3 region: CASSSMLNTEAFF. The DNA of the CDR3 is TGTGCCAGCAGCTCCATGTTGAACACTGAAGCTTTCTTT.

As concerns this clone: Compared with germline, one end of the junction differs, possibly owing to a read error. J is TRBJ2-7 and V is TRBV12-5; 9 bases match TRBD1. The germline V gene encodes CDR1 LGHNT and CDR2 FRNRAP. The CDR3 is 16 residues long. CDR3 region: CASGLALTGGSYEQYF. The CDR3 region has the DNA TGTGCTAGTGGGTTGGCTCTGACAGGGGGCTCCTACGAGCAGTACTTC.

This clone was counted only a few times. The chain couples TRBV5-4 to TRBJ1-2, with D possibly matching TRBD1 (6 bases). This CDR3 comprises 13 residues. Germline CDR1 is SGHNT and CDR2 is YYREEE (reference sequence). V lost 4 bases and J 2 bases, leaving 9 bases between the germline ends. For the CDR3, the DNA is TGTGCCAGCAGCACGGACAGCAACTATGGCTACACCTTC. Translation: CASSTDSNYGYTF.

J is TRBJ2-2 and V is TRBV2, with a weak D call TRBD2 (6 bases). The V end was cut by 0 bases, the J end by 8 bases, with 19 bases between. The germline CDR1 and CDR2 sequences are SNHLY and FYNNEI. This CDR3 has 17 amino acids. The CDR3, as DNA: TGTGCCAGCAGTGAAGCCCGACCGGGACTCTGGCTGGGGGAGCTGTTTTTT. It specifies CASSEARPGLWLGELFF.